Below are 9 T cell receptor beta chains sequenced from a single sample in a study of CD8 T cells in Susac syndrome. RNA in amounts of roughly 0.5 to 1 ug was reverse transcribed with random hexamers. TCRdb analysed the immunoSEQ multiplex PCR reads with MiXCR anew, one entry per CDR3 protein. The sample holds approximately 110,000 distinct CDR3 sequences, around 94% seen once. What was sequenced was CD4+ T cells from PBMCs. These TCRs come from a human donor in good health.

J is TRBJ1-1 and V is TRBV9; TRBD1 might be the D (5 bases). The V end was cut by 7 bases, the J end by 6 bases, with 16 bases between. The germline V gene has CDR1 SGDLS and CDR2 YYNGEE. This CDR3 contains 13 residues. CDR3 in amino acids: CASGRGGAPEAFF. CDR3 coding DNA: TGTGCCAGCGGAAGAGGAGGGGCGCCTGAAGCTTTCTTT.

This clonotype was seen once. The chain recombines TRBV10-3 with TRBJ1-2; unclear D gene. The CDR3 has 14 residues. CDR1 is ENHRY and CDR2 is SYGVKD in the germline V gene. V was clipped by 11 bases and J by 4 bases, with 20 bases between them. CDR3 coding DNA: TGTGCCTCCTCTCGAGGAGGGCTGGGCTATGGCTACACCTTC. As protein: CASSRGGLGYGYTF.

CDR3: CSVDSLAGVTQYF. The DNA for the CDR3 is TGCAGCGTTGACTCCCTAGCGGGAGTGACCCAGTACTTC. This chain connects TRBV29-1 to TRBJ2-5; 10 bases are shared with TRBD2. This CDR3 is built from 13 residues. V lost 3 bases, J lost 7 bases, and 5 bases stayed unmatched. CDR1 SQVTM and CDR2 ANQGSEA come from the germline V gene.

The chain has TRBV30 and TRBJ2-5, with 10 bases aligning to TRBD2. J gave up 5 bases and V 5 bases, and 8 bases lay outside the gene matches. Germline CDR1 reads GTSNPN; CDR2 reads SVGIG (reference sequence). The CDR3 consists of 14 residues. The CDR3 loop is CAWRSGRALETQYF. In nucleotides, the CDR3 is TGTGCCTGGCGAAGCGGGAGGGCCCTGGAGACCCAGTACTTC.

V is TRBV5-1 and J is TRBJ2-5; 7 bases agree with TRBD1. With V trimmed by 4 bases and J by 4 bases, 7 bases remained unmatched. The CDR3 is 14 amino acids. Germline V gives CDR1 SGHRS, CDR2 YFSETQ. CDR3 sequence reads: CASSLQTGPETQYF. The DNA for the CDR3 is TGCGCCAGCAGCCTACAGACAGGGCCAGAGACCCAGTACTTC.

The chain joins TRBV20-1 to TRBJ2-5, with 7 bases that match TRBD2. The trim removed 3 bases at V and 4 bases at J, leaving 8 bases unmatched. In germline, CDR1 is DFQATT, CDR2 SNEGSKA (reference sequence). The CDR3 runs 14 residues. Here the CDR3 DNA reads TGCAGTGCTAGTCTCTTGGGGAGGGCAGAGACCCAGTACTTC. Amino acid sequence: CSASLLGRAETQYF.

CDR3 loop: CASSQDEGQPQHF. CDR3 nucleotide sequence: TGTGCCAGCAGCCAAGATGAAGGGCAGCCCCAGCATTTT. This chain links TRBV4-2 with TRBJ1-5; D unresolved. The length of the CDR3 is 13 residues. CDR1 is LGHNA and CDR2 is YNFKEQ in the germline V gene. V was shortened by 0 bases and J by 7 bases, with 7 bases between the two germline ends.

The chain carries TRBV18 and TRBJ2-1; tentatively, D is TRBD1 (5 bases). Trimming pared 6 bases from V and 0 bases from J, leaving 12 bases between. Germline CDR1 KGHSH, CDR2 LQKENI. CDR3 size: 15 residues. The chain's CDR3 is CASSPGDSSYNEQFF. CDR3 DNA sequence: TGTGCCAGCTCCCCAGGCGACAGCTCCTACAATGAGCAGTTCTTC.

The chain couples TRBV10-3 to TRBJ1-5; the D is unclear. V was shortened by 3 bases and J by 5 bases, with 5 bases between the two germline ends. Germline values: CDR1 ENHRY, CDR2 SYGVKD. This CDR3 has 12 residues. The CDR3 DNA is TGTGCCATCAGTGAATGGGATCAGCCCCAGCATTTT. The encoded protein is CAISEWDQPQHF.